This entry describes one TCR beta chain. Its antigen remains unidentified. The CDR3 covers 15 residues. CDR1 is LNHNV, CDR2 YYDKDF, per germline (reference sequence). V shed 0 bases and J 5 bases; nucleotides not matched to a gene: 4. This sample was taken from a study of blood T cells in healthy people across ages. Study-wide results and caveats: Naive T cell percentage and TCR beta diversity correlated strongly.

Combining a sample-barcoded 5' primer with a J-beta primer mix, a second PCR ran for roughly 7 to 12 cycles. Via MiXCR, TCRdb re-called the 5' RACE reads, giving one row per CDR3 protein. There are about 780,000 distinct CDR3 sequences in the sample; about 59% occur only once, and approximately 30% lies in the top ten. V usage is TRBV15 and J usage is TRBJ1-5; 7 bases fit TRBD1. The TCR originated in a man between 25 and 39 years old in good health. Source material: blood. The CDR3 reads CATSRDRTGYQPQHF. The DNA for the CDR3 is TGTGCCACCAGCAGAGATCGGACAGGTTATCAGCCCCAGCATTTT.